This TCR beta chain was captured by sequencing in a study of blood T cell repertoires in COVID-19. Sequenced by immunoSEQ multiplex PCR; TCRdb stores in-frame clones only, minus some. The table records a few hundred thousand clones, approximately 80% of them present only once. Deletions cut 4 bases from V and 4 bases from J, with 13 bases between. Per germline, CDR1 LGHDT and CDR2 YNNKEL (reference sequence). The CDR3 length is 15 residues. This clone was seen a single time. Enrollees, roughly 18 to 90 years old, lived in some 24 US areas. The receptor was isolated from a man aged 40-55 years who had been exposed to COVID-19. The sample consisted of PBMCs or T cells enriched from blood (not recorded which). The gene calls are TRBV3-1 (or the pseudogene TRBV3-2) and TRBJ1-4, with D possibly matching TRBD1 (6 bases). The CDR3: CASSRIGQRNEKLFF. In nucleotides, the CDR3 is TGTGCCAGCAGCCGAATCGGACAGCGTAATGAAAAACTGTTTTTT.